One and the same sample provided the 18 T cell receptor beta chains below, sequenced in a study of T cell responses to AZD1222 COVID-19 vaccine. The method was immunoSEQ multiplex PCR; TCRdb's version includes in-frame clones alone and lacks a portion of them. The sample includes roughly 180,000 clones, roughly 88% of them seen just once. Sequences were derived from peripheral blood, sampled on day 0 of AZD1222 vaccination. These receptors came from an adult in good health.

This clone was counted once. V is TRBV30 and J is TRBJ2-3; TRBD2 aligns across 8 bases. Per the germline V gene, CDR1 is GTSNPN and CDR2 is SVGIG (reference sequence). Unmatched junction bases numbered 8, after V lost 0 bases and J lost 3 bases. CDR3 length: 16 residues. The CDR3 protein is CAWSVLPSGGTDTQYF. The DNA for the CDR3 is TGTGCCTGGAGTGTACTCCCCAGCGGGGGTACAGATACGCAGTATTTT.

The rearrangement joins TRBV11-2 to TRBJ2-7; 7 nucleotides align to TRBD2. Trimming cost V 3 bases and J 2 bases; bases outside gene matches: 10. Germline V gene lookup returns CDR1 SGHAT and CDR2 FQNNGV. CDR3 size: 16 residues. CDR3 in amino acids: CASSLGRTRKTYEQYF. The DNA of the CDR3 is TGTGCCAGCAGCTTGGGACGGACTAGGAAAACCTACGAGCAGTACTTC.

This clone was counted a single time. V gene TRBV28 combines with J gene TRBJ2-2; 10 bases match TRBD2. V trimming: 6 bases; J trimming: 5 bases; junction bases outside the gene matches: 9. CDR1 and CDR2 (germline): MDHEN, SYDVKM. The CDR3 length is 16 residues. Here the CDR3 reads CASSRGLAGVTGELFF. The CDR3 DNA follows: TGTGCCAGCAGCCGGGGCCTAGCGGGAGTAACCGGGGAGCTGTTTTTT.

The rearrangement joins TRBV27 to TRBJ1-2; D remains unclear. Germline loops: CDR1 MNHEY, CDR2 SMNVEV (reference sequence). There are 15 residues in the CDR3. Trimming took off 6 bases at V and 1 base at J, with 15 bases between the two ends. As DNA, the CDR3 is TGTGCCAGCAGCCAGGACCTCGGGGATAACTATGGCTACACCTTC. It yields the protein CASSQDLGDNYGYTF.

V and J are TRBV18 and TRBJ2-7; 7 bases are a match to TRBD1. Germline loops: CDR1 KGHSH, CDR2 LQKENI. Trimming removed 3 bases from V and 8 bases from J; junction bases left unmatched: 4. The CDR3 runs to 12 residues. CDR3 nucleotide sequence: TGTGCCAGCTCACCCGTACAGGGGCAGCAGTACTTC. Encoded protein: CASSPVQGQQYF.

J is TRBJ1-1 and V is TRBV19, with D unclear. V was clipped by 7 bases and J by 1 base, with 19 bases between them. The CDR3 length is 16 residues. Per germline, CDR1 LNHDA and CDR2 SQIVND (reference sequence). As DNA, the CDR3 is TGTGCCAGTACCTCCCGGGCTCGGGGATGGAACACTGAAGCTTTCTTT. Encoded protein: CASTSRARGWNTEAFF.

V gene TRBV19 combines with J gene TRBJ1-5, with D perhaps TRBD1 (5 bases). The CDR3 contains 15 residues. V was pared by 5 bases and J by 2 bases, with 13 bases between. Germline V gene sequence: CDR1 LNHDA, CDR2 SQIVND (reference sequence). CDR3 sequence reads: CASSLAGTGNQPQHF. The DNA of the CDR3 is TGTGCCAGTAGTCTGGCTGGGACGGGCAATCAGCCCCAGCATTTT.

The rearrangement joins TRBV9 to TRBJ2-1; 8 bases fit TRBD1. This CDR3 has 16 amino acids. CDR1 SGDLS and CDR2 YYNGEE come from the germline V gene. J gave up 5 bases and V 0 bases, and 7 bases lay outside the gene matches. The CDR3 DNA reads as TGTGCCAGCAGCGTAGCCACCGGGACAGGCGACAATGAGCAGTTCTTC. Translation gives CASSVATGTGDNEQFF.

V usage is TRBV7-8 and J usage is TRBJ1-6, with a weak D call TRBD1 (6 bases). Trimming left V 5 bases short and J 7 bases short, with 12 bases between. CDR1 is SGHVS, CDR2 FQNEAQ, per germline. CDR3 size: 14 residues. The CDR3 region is CASSPQGRNSPLHF. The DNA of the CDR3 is TGTGCCAGCAGCCCACAGGGTCGGAATTCACCCCTCCACTTT.

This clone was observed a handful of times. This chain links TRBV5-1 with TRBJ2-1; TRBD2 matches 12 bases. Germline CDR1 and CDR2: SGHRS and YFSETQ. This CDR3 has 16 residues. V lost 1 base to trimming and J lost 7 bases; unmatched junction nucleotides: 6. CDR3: CASSLSSGRARNEQFF. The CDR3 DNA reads TGCGCCAGCAGCTTGTCTAGCGGGAGGGCCAGAAATGAGCAGTTCTTC.

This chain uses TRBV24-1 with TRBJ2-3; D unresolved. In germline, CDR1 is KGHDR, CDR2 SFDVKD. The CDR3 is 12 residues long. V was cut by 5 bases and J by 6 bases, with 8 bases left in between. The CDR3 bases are TGTGCCACCAGTGCCCCCTCTGATACGCAGTATTTT. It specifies CATSAPSDTQYF.

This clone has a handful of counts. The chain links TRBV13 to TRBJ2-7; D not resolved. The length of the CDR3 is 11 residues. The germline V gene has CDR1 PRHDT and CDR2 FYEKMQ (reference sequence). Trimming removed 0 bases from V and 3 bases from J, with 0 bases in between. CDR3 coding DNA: TGTGCCAGCAGCTTAGGCTACGAGCAGTACTTC. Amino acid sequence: CASSLGYEQYF.

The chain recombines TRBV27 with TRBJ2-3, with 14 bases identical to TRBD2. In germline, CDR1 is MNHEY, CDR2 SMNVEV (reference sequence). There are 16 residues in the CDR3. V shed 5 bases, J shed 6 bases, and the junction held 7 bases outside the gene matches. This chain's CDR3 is CASSMTSGGAGDTQYF. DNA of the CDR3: TGTGCCAGCAGTATGACTAGCGGGGGGGCTGGGGATACGCAGTATTTT.

The CDR3: CASSYNSGRKTQYF. Here the CDR3 DNA reads TGTGCCAGCAGTTACAACTCAGGGAGAAAGACCCAGTACTTC. This chain connects TRBV6-5 to TRBJ2-5; tentatively, D is TRBD1 or TRBD2 (5 bases each). The CDR3 sequence is 14 residues long. V was clipped by 2 bases and J by 6 bases, with 13 bases between them. Germline V lookup: CDR1 MNHEY, CDR2 SVGAGI.

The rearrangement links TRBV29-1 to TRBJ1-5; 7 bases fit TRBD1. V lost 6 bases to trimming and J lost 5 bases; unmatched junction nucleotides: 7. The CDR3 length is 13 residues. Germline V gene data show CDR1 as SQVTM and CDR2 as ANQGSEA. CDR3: CSVATDRDQPQHF. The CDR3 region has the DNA TGCAGCGTCGCCACAGACAGGGATCAGCCCCAGCATTTT.

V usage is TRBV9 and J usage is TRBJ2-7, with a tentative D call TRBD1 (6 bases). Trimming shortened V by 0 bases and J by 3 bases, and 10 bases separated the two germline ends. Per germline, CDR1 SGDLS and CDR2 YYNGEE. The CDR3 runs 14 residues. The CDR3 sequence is CASSVGDIYYEQYF. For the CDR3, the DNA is TGTGCCAGCAGCGTAGGGGACATTTACTACGAGCAGTACTTC.

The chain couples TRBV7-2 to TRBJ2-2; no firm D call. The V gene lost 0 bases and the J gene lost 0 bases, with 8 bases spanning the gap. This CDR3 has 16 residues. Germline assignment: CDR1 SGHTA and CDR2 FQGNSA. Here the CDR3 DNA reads TGTGCCAGCAGCTTAGCTGCCCCCACGAACACCGGGGAGCTGTTTTTT. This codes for CASSLAAPTNTGELFF.

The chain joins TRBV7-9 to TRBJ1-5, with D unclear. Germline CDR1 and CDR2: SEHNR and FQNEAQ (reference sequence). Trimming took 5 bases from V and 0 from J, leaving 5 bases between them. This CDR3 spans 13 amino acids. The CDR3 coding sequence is TGTGCCAGCAGCCCAAATAGCAATCAGCCCCAGCATTTT. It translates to CASSPNSNQPQHF.